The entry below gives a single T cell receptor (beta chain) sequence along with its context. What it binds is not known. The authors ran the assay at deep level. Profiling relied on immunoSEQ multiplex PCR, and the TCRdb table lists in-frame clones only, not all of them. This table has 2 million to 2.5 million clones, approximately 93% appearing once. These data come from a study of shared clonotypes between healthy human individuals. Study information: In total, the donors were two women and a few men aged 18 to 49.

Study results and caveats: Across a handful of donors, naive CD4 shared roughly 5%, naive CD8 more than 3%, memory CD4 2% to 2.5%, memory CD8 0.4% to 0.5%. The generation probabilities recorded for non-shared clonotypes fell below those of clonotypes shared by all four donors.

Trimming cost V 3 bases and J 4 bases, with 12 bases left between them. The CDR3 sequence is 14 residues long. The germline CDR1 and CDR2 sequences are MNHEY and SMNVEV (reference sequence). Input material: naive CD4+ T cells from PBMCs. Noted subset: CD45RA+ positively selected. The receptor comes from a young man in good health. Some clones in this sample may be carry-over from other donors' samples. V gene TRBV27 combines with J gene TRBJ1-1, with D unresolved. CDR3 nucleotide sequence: TGTGCCAGCAGTTTTCAAAGCCCCGGCACTGAAGCTTTCTTT. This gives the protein CASSFQSPGTEAFF.